The clone carrying this TCR beta chain was counted between two and nine times. What it binds is not known. This CDR3 comprises 12 residues. V gave up 3 bases and J gave up 9 bases, with 6 bases separating them. Germline CDR1 reads MDHEN; CDR2 reads SYDVKM. TCRdb re-called the reads through MiXCR, storing one row per CDR3 protein. This table has under 450,000 distinct CDR3 sequences, about 34% appearing once. This specimen belongs to a study of T cell repertoires in cytomegalovirus infection. Study-level background: Matching HLA type and CMV infection were both indicated by public TCR beta signatures.

The sequence derives from a human donor in good health (CMV status not recorded). Some clones in this sample may be carry-over from other donors' samples. This chain connects TRBV28 to TRBJ1-6; D ambiguous. The material was cultured PBMCs, obtained from culture after CMV antigen stimulation. The DNA of the CDR3 is TGTGCCAGCAGTTTGATAGGTTCACCCCTCCACTTT. It codes for CASSLIGSPLHF.